One and the same sample provided the 27 T cell receptor beta chains below, sequenced in a study of blood T cell repertoires in COVID-19. Method: immunoSEQ multiplex PCR; TCRdb's copy keeps in-frame clones and lacks some. In the table there are approximately 110,000 clones, around 85% of which are singletons. Sequencing was carried out using peripheral blood. Receptors were obtained from a woman of 80 years or more with COVID-19, enrolled during active disease.

This clone was counted between two and nine times. This chain uses TRBV29-1 with TRBJ2-1; 8 bases are a match to TRBD2. From germline, CDR1 is SQVTM and CDR2 ANQGSEA. The CDR3 has 13 residues. Trimming at V came to 7 bases and at J to 2 bases, leaving 4 bases not matched to a gene. CDR3 sequence reads: CSARGGTYNEQFF. As DNA, the CDR3 is TGCAGCGCTCGGGGGGGGACCTACAATGAGCAGTTCTTC.

The chain is built from TRBV24-1 and TRBJ2-7; 8 nucleotides align to TRBD1. The CDR3 is 15 amino acids. Germline V CDR1 and CDR2: KGHDR, SFDVKD. Trimming at V came to 0 bases and at J to 0 bases, leaving 0 bases not matched to a gene. The CDR3 DNA reads as TGTGCCACCAGTGATTTGACAGGGGGCTCCTACGAGCAGTACTTC. This gives the protein CATSDLTGGSYEQYF.

A single count supports this clone. The chain's CDR3 is CASEGQRFTDTQYF. In nucleotides, the CDR3 is TGTGCCAGTGAGGGACAGCGATTTACAGATACGCAGTATTTT. This chain joins TRBV7-9 and TRBJ2-3, with 7 positions matching TRBD1. Germline values: CDR1 SEHNR, CDR2 FQNEAQ (reference sequence). Trimming cost V 9 bases and J 3 bases; bases outside gene matches: 9. The CDR3 loop spans 14 amino acids.

This chain joins TRBV2 and TRBJ2-7; TRBD1 might be the D (6 bases). Per germline, CDR1 SNHLY and CDR2 FYNNEI. V was trimmed by 4 bases and J by 2 bases, leaving 18 bases between them. This CDR3 is 16 amino acids long. CDR3 coding DNA: TGTGCCAGCAGTGGGGGGCAGGGGAATATCGCCTACGAGCAGTACTTC. Its protein is CASSGGQGNIAYEQYF.

DNA of the CDR3: TGTGCCAGCAGCTTAGATCATTCGGGGAATGAGCAGTTCTTC. Protein sequence: CASSLDHSGNEQFF. The chain employs TRBV7-2 and TRBJ2-1; D might be TRBD2 (5 bases). There are 14 residues in the CDR3. Per germline, CDR1 SGHTA and CDR2 FQGNSA. Trimming pared 1 base from V and 7 bases from J, leaving 11 bases between.

The gene calls are TRBV15 and TRBJ2-1, with 11 bases matching TRBD2. The CDR3 has 18 amino acids. The germline gives CDR1 LNHNV, CDR2 YYDKDF (reference sequence). The V gene end was trimmed by 1 base and the J gene end by 3 bases; junction bases not matched to a gene: 8. The CDR3 DNA reads TGTGCCACCAGCAGAGGAGTAGCGGGAGGGCCTCTCTACAATGAGCAGTTCTTC. This encodes CATSRGVAGGPLYNEQFF.

This sequence joins TRBV9 and TRBJ1-6; the D gene is possibly TRBD1 (5 bases). Trimming took off 4 bases at V and 6 bases at J, with 14 bases between the two ends. Looked up from germline, CDR1 is SGDLS and CDR2 is YYNGEE. The CDR3 extends over 15 amino acids. The CDR3 region has the DNA TGTGCCAGCAGCCCCTCCCAGGGACTTAATTCACCCCTCCACTTT. This translates into CASSPSQGLNSPLHF.

V and J are TRBV5-3 and TRBJ2-2, with D hard to call. TRBV5-3 is recorded as an ORF, its role being uncertain. The CDR3 is 14 residues long. Trimming shortened V by 1 base and J by 1 base, and 5 bases separated the two germline ends. The CDR3: CARSLRGNTGELFF. The CDR3 coding sequence is TGTGCCAGAAGCTTGAGAGGGAACACCGGGGAGCTGTTTTTT.

This chain uses TRBV24-1 with TRBJ1-5; D not resolved. The CDR3 consists of 12 residues. The ends were cut back, 7 bases at V and 6 bases at J, with 9 bases in the middle. Germline V gives CDR1 KGHDR, CDR2 SFDVKD. The CDR3 DNA follows: TGTGCCACCAGCGTGCCGGGTCAGCCCCAGCATTTT. It encodes CATSVPGQPQHF.

The rearrangement joins TRBV6-5 to TRBJ1-1; D unresolved. Germline CDR1 MNHEY, CDR2 SVGAGI. The CDR3 has 12 amino acids. The V gene lost 2 bases and the J gene lost 2 bases, with 3 bases spanning the gap. Here the CDR3 DNA reads TGTGCCAGCAGTTACACTAACACTGAAGCTTTCTTT. It is translated as CASSYTNTEAFF.

This clone is a singleton in its sample. V and J are TRBV6-1 and TRBJ1-5; TRBD1 is a possible D gene (5 bases). The CDR3 runs 15 residues. Germline V gene sequence: CDR1 MNHNS, CDR2 SASEGT. The V and J ends lost 2 bases and 2 bases respectively, with 10 bases between them. This chain's CDR3 is CASSETGFGNQPQHF. The CDR3 DNA is TGTGCCAGCAGTGAAACAGGTTTTGGCAATCAGCCCCAGCATTTT.

The genes are TRBV10-3 and TRBJ2-1, with 7 bases matching TRBD2. Trimming removed 2 bases from V and 6 bases from J; junction bases left unmatched: 1. Germline loops: CDR1 ENHRY, CDR2 SYGVKD. CDR3 length: 13 amino acids. CDR3 DNA sequence: TGTGCCATCAGTGAGCCTAGCGGCAATGAGCAGTTCTTC. Translating gives CAISEPSGNEQFF.

Here the CDR3 DNA reads TGTGCCAGCAACTCACGAAGCACTGAAGCTTTCTTT. Its translation is CASNSRSTEAFF. J is TRBJ1-1 and V is TRBV28, with unresolved D. Germline CDR1 and CDR2: MDHEN and SYDVKM. Between the trimmed V and J ends, which lost 7 bases and 4 bases, there was a span of 10 bases. This CDR3 is built from 12 residues.

The chain is built from TRBV9 and TRBJ2-7, with 7 bases matching TRBD2. V was clipped by 5 bases and J by 6 bases; unmatched bases: 11. From germline, CDR1 is SGDLS and CDR2 YYNGEE. This CDR3 comprises 14 residues. The CDR3, as DNA: TGTGCCAGCAGAATGGGACTACCCAGTTTCGAGCAGTACTTC. Protein product: CASRMGLPSFEQYF.

The DNA for the CDR3 is TGTGCCAGCAGCCAAGATGGGGGAGGGACAACTAATGAAAAACTGTTTTTT. It codes for CASSQDGGGTTNEKLFF. The rearrangement links TRBV4-2 to TRBJ1-4; TRBD1 might be the D (5 bases). This CDR3 contains 17 residues. The V gene lost 0 bases and the J gene lost 0 bases, with 11 bases spanning the gap. Germline V gives CDR1 LGHNA, CDR2 YNFKEQ.

The CDR3 DNA is TGTGCCATCAGTGAGTCCACAGGCCTGCTTCAAGAGACCCAGTACTTC. Protein product: CAISESTGLLQETQYF. The V gene is TRBV10-3, the J gene TRBJ2-5; tentatively, D is TRBD1 (5 bases). In germline, CDR1 is ENHRY, CDR2 SYGVKD. The CDR3 runs 16 residues. Trimming shortened V by 0 bases and J by 2 bases, and 13 bases separated the two germline ends.

The chain uses TRBV27 and TRBJ2-7; TRBD2 might be the D (5 bases). The CDR3 loop spans 16 amino acids. Germline values: CDR1 MNHEY, CDR2 SMNVEV (reference sequence). Trimming took 0 bases from V and 6 from J, leaving 18 bases between them. The CDR3: CASSLSDLPLGSEQYF. DNA of the CDR3: TGTGCCAGCAGTTTATCGGACCTTCCACTGGGGAGCGAGCAGTACTTC.

This clone came up once. The chain couples TRBV5-1 to TRBJ2-1; the D gene is possibly TRBD2 (6 bases). Germline CDR1 SGHRS, CDR2 YFSETQ. Trimming took off 0 bases at V and 0 bases at J, with 16 bases between the two ends. This CDR3 is built from 18 residues. This CDR3 reads CASSLVSGGTSSYNEQFF. The CDR3 DNA follows: TGCGCCAGCAGCTTGGTTTCCGGCGGGACCAGCTCCTACAATGAGCAGTTCTTC.

The CDR3 DNA follows: TGTGCCAGCAGCTTCTCGGCGTCAGGTGGAGAGCAGTACTTC. Residues: CASSFSASGGEQYF. The rearrangement links TRBV11-3 to TRBJ2-7, with D hard to call. The CDR3 length is 14 residues. V lost 3 bases and J lost 7, with 16 bases in between. Per germline, CDR1 SGHNT and CDR2 YENEEA.

The chain has TRBV19 and TRBJ1-4; a weak D match, TRBD1 (5 bases). The CDR3 covers 14 residues. Germline-derived CDR1 and CDR2 are LNHDA and SQIVND (reference sequence). Trimming left V 8 bases short and J 0 bases short, with 10 bases between. The CDR3 DNA sequence: TGTGCCAGTGAAACAGGCTCAACTAATGAAAAACTGTTTTTT. Its translation is CASETGSTNEKLFF. Using reference TRBV19 and TRBJ1-4 for the parts outside the CDR3, the full variable domain is DGGITQSPKYLFRKEGQNVTLSCEQNLNHDAMYWYRQDPGQGLRLIYYSQIVNDFQKGDIAEGYSVSREKKESFPLTVTSAQKNPTAFYLCASETGSTNEKLFFGSGTQLSVL.

This sequence joins TRBV11-2 and TRBJ2-1, with a possible D match to TRBD1 (5 bases). The CDR3 is made up of 13 amino acids. V lost 5 bases, J lost 10 bases, and 15 bases lay in between. The germline V gene has CDR1 SGHAT and CDR2 FQNNGV. The CDR3 region has the DNA TGTGCCAGCAGCCCGAGTAGGGGTCGCGAGCAGTTCTTC. Encoded protein: CASSPSRGREQFF.

The genes are TRBV6-5 and TRBJ1-2, with 7 bases identical to TRBD1. Germline CDR1 MNHEY, CDR2 SVGAGI. V shed 5 bases, J shed 7 bases, and the junction held 7 bases outside the gene matches. This CDR3 contains 13 residues. CDR3 bases: TGTGCCAGCAGTCGACAGGGATTGCGTGGCTACACCTTC. The encoded protein is CASSRQGLRGYTF.

The J gene is TRBJ2-6, the V gene TRBV11-1; 11 bases fit TRBD1. V shed 5 bases and J 5 bases; nucleotides not matched to a gene: 5. Per germline, CDR1 SGHAT and CDR2 FQDESV (reference sequence). This CDR3 contains 16 residues. The CDR3 sequence: CASSPGQGARANVLTF. The DNA of the CDR3 is TGTGCCAGCAGCCCTGGACAGGGGGCTAGGGCCAACGTCCTGACTTTC.

The V gene is TRBV5-6, the J gene TRBJ1-1; weak D call: TRBD1 (6 bases). The CDR3 spans 15 residues. Germline values: CDR1 SGHDT, CDR2 YYEEEE. V lost 0 bases and J lost 1, with 10 bases in between. DNA of the CDR3: TGTGCCAGCAGCTTGGGAGGGGGACGGAACACTGAAGCTTTCTTT. It yields the protein CASSLGGGRNTEAFF.

The J gene is TRBJ2-3, the V gene TRBV28; 10 bases match TRBD1. Trimming took 6 bases from V and 2 from J; bases not matched to a gene: 5. Germline V gene data show CDR1 as MDHEN and CDR2 as SYDVKM. This CDR3 has 15 amino acids. CDR3 region: CASRTGQGSTDTQYF. The CDR3 coding sequence is TGTGCCAGCAGGACGGGACAGGGGTCCACAGATACGCAGTATTTT. The whole variable domain, filled in from reference TRBV28 and TRBJ2-3, reads DVKVTQSSRYLVKRTGEKVFLECVQDMDHENMFWYRQDPGLGLRLIYFSYDVKMKEKGDIPEGYSVSREKKERFSLILESASTNQTSMYLCASRTGQGSTDTQYFGPGTRLTVL.

The V call is TRBV19, the J call TRBJ1-3; D call uncertain. This CDR3 spans 12 amino acids. Germline loops: CDR1 LNHDA, CDR2 SQIVND (reference sequence). V was cut by 10 bases and J by 0 bases, with 7 bases left in between. Here the CDR3 DNA reads TGTGCCATTGGGAGCTCTGGAAACACCATATATTTT. Encoded protein: CAIGSSGNTIYF.

The rearrangement joins TRBV19 to TRBJ1-2, with D possibly being TRBD1 (5 bases). Per the germline V gene, CDR1 is LNHDA and CDR2 is SQIVND (reference sequence). This CDR3 is 14 amino acids long. The V and J ends lost 5 bases and 5 bases respectively, with 15 bases between them. Written as DNA, the CDR3 is TGTGCCAGTAGTGCGCTGACAGCACCTTATGGCTACACCTTC. Protein sequence: CASSALTAPYGYTF.